Below, 19 T cell receptor beta chains from the same sample are listed, as sequenced in a study of T cell changes during pregnancy in multiple sclerosis. TCRdb keeps only in-frame clones here, not all; method: immunoSEQ multiplex PCR. The sample holds around 80,000 clones, 92% seen once. This sample comprised peripheral blood, obtained before pregnancy. These receptors were taken from a female donor with multiple sclerosis, enrolled in a pregnancy study.

The CDR3 loop is CASSALDGGRYGYTF. The CDR3 nucleotides are TGTGCCAGCAGCGCCCTCGACGGGGGAAGGTATGGCTACACCTTC. V usage is TRBV9 and J usage is TRBJ1-2, with TRBD1 as a possible D gene (5 bases). Trimming removed 3 bases from V and 5 bases from J, with 17 bases in between. Germline values: CDR1 SGDLS, CDR2 YYNGEE. This CDR3 region has 15 residues.

This clone appeared a single time. The genes are TRBV9 and TRBJ2-1; D is unresolved. Trimming shortened V by 3 bases and J by 6 bases, and 10 bases separated the two germline ends. This CDR3 is built from 13 residues. CDR1 and CDR2 from the germline V gene are SGDLS and YYNGEE. The CDR3 DNA reads TGTGCCAGCAGCGAAACCGGGTTCAATGAGCAGTTCTTC. Residues: CASSETGFNEQFF.

V and J are TRBV7-2 and TRBJ2-5, with 8 positions matching TRBD2. CDR3 length: 16 residues. The junction had 9 bases not matched to a gene; V was cut back by 5 bases and J by 1 base. Germline V CDR1 and CDR2: SGHTA, FQGNSA. CDR3 protein: CASSPLAGTSQETQYF. DNA of the CDR3: TGTGCCAGCAGCCCCCTAGCCGGGACTAGCCAAGAGACCCAGTACTTC.

The chain recombines TRBV4-2 with TRBJ2-3, with TRBD2 identical over 10 bases. Trimming took 2 bases from V and 3 from J; bases not matched to a gene: 8. The CDR3 length is 17 residues. CDR1 is LGHNA and CDR2 is YNFKEQ in the germline V gene. CDR3 loop: CASSQRLAGDWTDTQYF. CDR3 nucleotides: TGTGCCAGCAGCCAAAGGCTAGCGGGGGATTGGACAGATACGCAGTATTTT.

This rearrangement joins TRBV4-1 to TRBJ2-7; TRBD1 might be the D (6 bases). Germline V CDR1 and CDR2: MGHRA, YSYEKL. The CDR3 runs 13 residues. The V gene lost 2 bases and the J gene lost 5 bases, with 10 bases spanning the gap. The CDR3 bases are TGCGCCAGCAGCCAACACAGGGAAAACGAGCAGTACTTC. Translating gives CASSQHRENEQYF.

Concerning this clone itself: The sample contains more than one DNA sequence encoding this CDR3. This rearrangement joins TRBV5-6 to TRBJ1-1; 8 nucleotides match TRBD1. This CDR3 has 14 residues. Unmatched junction bases numbered 3, after V lost 0 bases and J lost 5 bases. Looked up from germline, CDR1 is SGHDT and CDR2 is YYEEEE. The CDR3 nucleotides read TGTGCCAGCAGCTTGGCAGGGGGCGGGACTGAAGCTTTCTTT. Protein product: CASSLAGGGTEAFF.

CDR3 region: CASSLRAGSDYGYTF. Written as DNA, the CDR3 is TGTGCCAGCAGCTTGAGAGCCGGGTCCGACTATGGCTACACCTTC. This chain uses TRBV7-6 with TRBJ1-2, with D uncertain. The CDR3 extends over 15 amino acids. V shed 3 bases and J shed 3 bases, with 14 bases lying between them. Looked up from germline, CDR1 is SGHVS and CDR2 is FNYEAQ.

This clone came up once. The CDR3 loop reads CASSQGHSSSYNSPLHF. The CDR3 DNA reads TGTGCCAGCAGCCAGGGACACTCGAGCTCCTATAATTCACCCCTCCACTTT. The chain is built from TRBV16 and TRBJ1-6; a possible D gene is TRBD1 (6 bases). This CDR3 contains 17 residues. Trimming removed 3 bases from V and 0 bases from J, with 12 bases in between. The V gene's germline CDR1 is KGHSY and CDR2 FQNENV.

The chain carries TRBV2 and TRBJ2-1, with 10 positions matching TRBD2. The junction had 11 bases not matched to a gene; V was cut back by 6 bases and J by 6 bases. Germline lookup yields CDR1 SNHLY and CDR2 FYNNEI. This CDR3 region has 16 residues. The CDR3 coding sequence is TGTGCCAGCAGGAGGGAAGGGACTAGCGACCCCAATGAGCAGTTCTTC. Protein: CASRREGTSDPNEQFF.

The rearrangement links TRBV27 to TRBJ2-1; D is perhaps TRBD2 (7 bases). The germline V gene encodes CDR1 MNHEY and CDR2 SMNVEV (reference sequence). The CDR3 contains 15 residues. Trimming pared 4 bases from V and 8 bases from J, leaving 18 bases between. The CDR3: CASSYPRAGAHEQFF. The CDR3 nucleotides are TGTGCCAGCAGTTACCCTCGGGCGGGGGCTCATGAGCAGTTCTTC.

The V call is TRBV18, the J call TRBJ2-5; the D gene is possibly TRBD1 (8 bases). Looked up from germline, CDR1 is KGHSH and CDR2 is LQKENI. V lost 4 bases to trimming and J lost 1 base, with 22 bases between them. This CDR3 region has 18 residues. In nucleotides, the CDR3 is TGTGCCAGCTCACAGGGGACAGGACTTGGCGGGGGCCAAGAGACCCAGTACTTC. Amino acids: CASSQGTGLGGGQETQYF.

The chain combines TRBV19 with TRBJ2-2; 7 bases agree with TRBD1. The CDR3 sequence is 15 residues long. The V gene end was trimmed by 6 bases and the J gene end by 7 bases; junction bases not matched to a gene: 11. Germline CDR1 reads LNHDA; CDR2 reads SQIVND (reference sequence). The CDR3 sequence is CASRSHRGPSGELFF. CDR3 DNA sequence: TGTGCCAGTAGATCGCACAGGGGCCCCAGCGGGGAGCTGTTTTTT.

The chain uses TRBV19 and TRBJ1-1; no clear D. The CDR3 spans 13 residues. Germline V lookup: CDR1 LNHDA, CDR2 SQIVND (reference sequence). Trimming took 0 bases from V and 3 from J, leaving 5 bases between them. The CDR3 nucleotides read TGTGCCAGTAGTATAGACCGGGACACTGAAGCTTTCTTT. Translating gives CASSIDRDTEAFF.

This clone was counted only a few times. V and J are TRBV11-3 and TRBJ1-1; TRBD1 might be the D (6 bases). The V gene's germline CDR1 is SGHNT and CDR2 YENEEA. The ends were cut back, 1 base at V and 10 bases at J, with 13 bases in the middle. The CDR3 consists of 13 residues. This chain's CDR3 is CASSLGSGGLAFF. The CDR3 DNA reads as TGTGCCAGCAGCTTAGGCTCGGGGGGCTTAGCTTTCTTT.

This chain connects TRBV27 to TRBJ2-1; 7 bases are a match to TRBD2. This CDR3 has 15 amino acids. The ends lost 5 bases at V and 8 bases at J; junction bases unmatched: 12. Germline CDR1 MNHEY, CDR2 SMNVEV (reference sequence). CDR3 loop: CASSTRLAGDYEQFF. DNA of the CDR3: TGTGCCAGCAGTACGCGATTGGCGGGGGACTATGAGCAGTTCTTC.

The V and J genes are TRBV2 and TRBJ1-3; the match to TRBD1 covers 8 bases. The V gene's germline CDR1 is SNHLY and CDR2 FYNNEI. This CDR3 is built from 16 residues. With 3 bases clipped from V and 0 bases from J, the junction kept 4 bases outside the gene matches. CDR3 in amino acids: CASSEDRVISGNTIYF. Here the CDR3 DNA reads TGTGCCAGCAGTGAGGACAGGGTTATCTCTGGAAACACCATATATTTT.

The rearrangement joins TRBV6-5 to TRBJ1-2, with 7 bases matching TRBD1. V lost 2 bases to trimming and J lost 3 bases; unmatched junction nucleotides: 9. From germline, CDR1 is MNHEY and CDR2 SVGAGI. This CDR3 is built from 16 residues. This CDR3 is CASSYTDDRVHYGYTF. For the CDR3, the DNA is TGTGCCAGCAGTTACACCGACGACAGGGTTCACTATGGCTACACCTTC.

This clone was seen a handful of times. One junction end disagrees with the germline gene, perhaps due to a read error. This sequence joins TRBV19 and TRBJ1-2; 7 nucleotides match TRBD1. Germline V gene lookup returns CDR1 LNHDA and CDR2 SQIVND (reference sequence). The CDR3 has 14 residues. This CDR3 reads CASSHSDREDGYTF. The CDR3 DNA is TGTGCCAGTAGCCACTCAGACAGGGAGGATGGGTACACCTTC. Combining the CDR3 with reference TRBV19 and TRBJ1-2 gives the whole variable domain DGGITQSPKYLFRKEGQNVTLSCEQNLNHDAMYWYRQDPGQGLRLIYYSQIVNDFQKGDIAEGYSVSREKKESFPLTVTSAQKNPTAFYLCASSHSDREDGYTFGSGTRLTVV.

The genes are TRBV6-6 and TRBJ1-4; a possible D gene is TRBD1 (5 bases). V was trimmed by 7 bases and J by 5 bases, leaving 14 bases between them. CDR1 and CDR2 from the germline V gene are MNHNY and SVGAGI (reference sequence). CDR3 length equals 14 residues. CDR3 in amino acids: CASILGGGNEKLFF. CDR3 in DNA: TGTGCCAGCATTCTGGGCGGGGGAAATGAAAAACTGTTTTTT.